This T cell receptor beta chain comes out of a study of T-cell memory formation after mild COVID-19 (dated by TCRdb to 2020 to 2023). Looking at the study overall: TCR sequence clusters from the two donors were found to be largely donor specific. In two donors, T-cell clones that expanded and contracted after mild COVID-19 were followed by sequencing TCRalpha and TCRbeta repertoires longitudinally. Two young, previously healthy adult volunteers made up the cohort, one male and one female.

In this sample, this clonotype turned up once. Its antigen has not been determined. There are no base qualities to consult, and no much larger clone falls within one base. One read represents weak support. Sequenced on an Illumina NovaSeq 6000. TCRalpha and TCRbeta cDNA libraries were built by 5'RACE with constant-segment primers, adding sample barcodes and unique molecular identifiers. Trizol reagent was used to extract RNA from every sample. Library amplification was performed in two PCR steps, and a second sample barcode and Illumina TruSeq adapters were introduced in the second step. Sequencing of libraries was performed on an Illumina NovaSeq with 2 x 150 bp paired-end reads. On the authors' methods: Demultiplexing of reads and collapsing into UMI-guided consensus sequences were performed with migec v1.2.7. With mixcr v2.1.11, UMI consensuses were aligned to TRA and TRB V and J templates and assembled into clonotypes. A clonotype was counted as expanded or contracted only if both edgeR and NoisET called the change significant, with noise models trained on biological replicates. For edgeR calls, the thresholds were a false discovery rate-adjusted p below 0.01 and a log2 fold-change of 1. As an exploratory analysis of dynamics, max-normalized trajectories of the 1000 most abundant clonotypes were examined by PCA with hierarchical clustering. Each responding clone was given a CD4 or CD8 phenotype based on the CD4+ and CD8+ repertoires, which had been sequenced separately. Using fastp trimming at Q25 and MiXCR clonotype assembly, TCRdb reanalyzed the public sequencing data and kept in-frame beta chains. Every distinct CDR3 protein forms one entry, paired with its most common genes and DNA. The V and J calls and clone size come from TCRdb's table, not from the authors' own analysis. The sample table records approximately 400,000 distinct CDR3 sequences; roughly 18% of these occur just once. Of the sample, roughly 21% falls within the top ten clones.

What the authors observed across the whole study: The detection of some responding clones in pre-infection memory suggests that pre-existing cross-reactive memory T cells joined the SARS-CoV-2 response. The study included only a couple of mild cases, and larger cohorts that include severe cases with pre-infection samples were judged to be necessary. Balanced CD4/CD8 phenotypes were observed for clones contracting from day 15 to 85, whereas a bias towards CD4+ was observed for a second wave of clones expanding from day 15 to 37. SARS-CoV-2 specificity was not confirmed for the second-wave clones peaking on day 37. Contracting CD4+ clones turned up mainly in the CM and EM memory subsets, whereas EMRA was where CD8+ clones were enriched.

PBMCs were isolated by Ficoll-Paque density gradient centrifugation. The CDR3 starts with the cysteine, ends with the phenylalanine, and has 16 residues. Here the CDR3 DNA is all that survives: 48 bases in frame from base 1. CDR1 and CDR2 are read off the germline V gene as LGHNA and YSLEER. V drops 0 bases and J drops 8 bases, leaving 17 bases in between. The TCR was taken from a man in his late teens or twenties who had mild COVID-19 (a few samples of this study predate the infection). The sample titles of this study are shuffled in the database, so cell type and time point are left out; the donor was told from shared clones. The V and J segments used are TRBV4-3 and TRBJ2-1, with TRBD1 tentatively as D gene (6 bases match). Material for sequencing was PBMCs or a T cell subset sorted from them (not recorded which). The CDR3 loop reads CASSQDMAGAWHEQFF. In nucleotide form, the sequence is TGCGCCAGCAGCCAAGATATGGCAGGGGCCTGGCATGAGCAGTTCTTC.